This entry features one T cell receptor beta chain sequence. The PCR ran on 60 Vbeta and 13 Jbeta primers. Assay: immunoSEQ multiplex PCR; the TCRdb copy retains only in-frame clones and omits some. The data show some 100,000 clones, approximately 72% seen once. The length of the CDR3 is 16 residues. Germline-derived CDR1 and CDR2 are SGHNT and YENEEA. After removal of 5 bases from V and 2 bases from J, the junction contained 5 bases not matched to a gene. The data were taken from a study of cytomegalovirus exposure and HLA in healthy donors. The sample was PBMCs. The chain employs TRBV11-3 and TRBJ2-2; the match to TRBD1 covers 10 bases. The TCR sequence derives from a male donor in good health and CMV-seropositive. The CDR3 loop reads CASSEGQGGNTGELFF. The CDR3 nucleotides are TGTGCCAGCAGCGAAGGACAGGGGGGAAACACCGGGGAGCTGTTTTTT.